The clone carrying this TCR beta chain was seen more than once but under ten times. Germline assignment: CDR1 LGHNA and CDR2 YSLEER. V shed 0 bases, J shed 9 bases, and the junction held 8 bases outside the gene matches. The CDR3 is 16 amino acids. The sample belongs to a study of molecular identifiers for immune sequencing clone quantification. One entry per CDR3 protein results from TCRdb running MiXCR on the PCR reads. The table lists over 300,000 distinct CDR3 sequences, roughly a quarter of them singletons. The sequence came from a human donor in good health. Some libraries in this study had Jurkat cell RNA spiked in. Sequenced: naive CD8+ T cells from blood, with Jurkat cell RNA spiked in. The subset here: FACS-sorted CD8+CD4-CCR7+CD45RA+ naive T cells. This chain links TRBV4-3 with TRBJ2-1; 10 bases map to TRBD2. The CDR3 loop reads CASSQDLSGRASEQFF. As DNA, the CDR3 is TGCGCCAGCAGCCAAGATCTAAGCGGGAGGGCCTCTGAGCAGTTCTTC.